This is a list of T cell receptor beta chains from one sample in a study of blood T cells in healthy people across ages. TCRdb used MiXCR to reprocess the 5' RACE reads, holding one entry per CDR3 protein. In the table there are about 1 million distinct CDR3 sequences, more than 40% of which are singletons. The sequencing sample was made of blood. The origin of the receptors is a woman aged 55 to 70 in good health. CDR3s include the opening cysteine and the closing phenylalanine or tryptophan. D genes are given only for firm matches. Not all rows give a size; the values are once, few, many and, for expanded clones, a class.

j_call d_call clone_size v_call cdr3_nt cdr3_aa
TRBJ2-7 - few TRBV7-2 TGTGCCAGCAGCTCACCCCTCTTTGACAGTACCTACGAGCAGTACTTC CASSSPLFDSTYEQYF
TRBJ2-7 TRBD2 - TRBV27 TGTGCCAGCAGTCCGGACGGACTAGCGCCATCCTACGAGCAGTACTTC CASSPDGLAPSYEQYF
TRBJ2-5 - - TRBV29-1 TGCAGCGTTAGCGAAGGAGAGACCCAGTACTTC CSVSEGETQYF
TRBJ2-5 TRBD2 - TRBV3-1 TGTGCCAGCAGCCAGGGGACTAGGCAGGAGAATGAGCAGTACTTC CASSQGTRQENEQYF
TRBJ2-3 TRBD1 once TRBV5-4 TGTGCCAGCAGCCTCCGGACAGGGGGCATAGATACGCAGTATTTT CASSLRTGGIDTQYF
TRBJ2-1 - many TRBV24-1 TGTGCCACCACCTTAGCGGACTCCTACAATGAGCAGTTCTTC CATTLADSYNEQFF
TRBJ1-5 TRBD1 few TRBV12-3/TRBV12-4 TGTGCCAGCACCCCGACAGGGTTGGATCAGCCCCAGCATTTT CASTPTGLDQPQHF
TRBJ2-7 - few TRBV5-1 TGCGCCAGCACCGACGGCTCCTACGAGCAGTACTTC CASTDGSYEQYF
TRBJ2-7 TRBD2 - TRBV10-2 TGCGCCAGCAGTTTCGGACTAGCGGGAGGGCCACACTACGAGCAGTACTTC CASSFGLAGGPHYEQYF
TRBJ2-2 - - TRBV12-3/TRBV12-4 TGTGCCAGCAGTTCCCTCAGGGTCACCGGGGAGCTGTTTTTT CASSSLRVTGELFF
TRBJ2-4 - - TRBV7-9 TGTGCCAGCAGCTCGGGGAGTAACCCGCGTGAGCAGTACTTC CASSSGSNPREQYF
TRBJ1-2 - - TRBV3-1 TGTGCCAGCAGCCAGAGAAAACAGGGCCACTATGGCTACACCTTC CASSQRKQGHYGYTF
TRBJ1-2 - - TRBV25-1 TGTGCCAGCAGTGAAGGTGCAGGGCGGAACTATGGCTACACCTTC CASSEGAGRNYGYTF
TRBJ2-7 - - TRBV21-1 TGTGCCAGCAGCAAAGGTGGGGGGAACGAGCAGTACTTC CASSKGGGNEQYF
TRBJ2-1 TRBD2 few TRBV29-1 TGCAGCGCTGCCGCTAGCGGGAGTATACTCAGTGGCAATGAGCAGTTCTTC CSAAASGSILSGNEQFF
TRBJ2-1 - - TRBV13 TGTGCCAGCAGCCACCGGGACCAGAGCTCCTACAATGAGCAGTTCTTC CASSHRDQSSYNEQFF
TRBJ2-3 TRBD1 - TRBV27 TGTGCCAGCAGTTTACCCCGGACAGGGAACACAGATACGCAGTATTTT CASSLPRTGNTDTQYF
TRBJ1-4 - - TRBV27 TGTGCCAGCCGGCCCCTGAATAGTGAAAAACGGTTTTTT CASRPLNSEKRFF
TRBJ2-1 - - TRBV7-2 TGTGCCAGCAGCTTAGTATCCGCTGGCCCGGACAATGAGCAGTTCTTC CASSLVSAGPDNEQFF
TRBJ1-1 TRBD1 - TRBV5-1 TGCGCCAGCAGCTTTGCAACAGGGGAAGGGACTGAAGCTTTCTTT CASSFATGEGTEAFF
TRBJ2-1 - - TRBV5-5 TGTGCCAGCAGCCAGATATCGGAAGATGAGCAGTTCTTC CASSQISEDEQFF
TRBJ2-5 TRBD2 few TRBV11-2 TGTGCCAGCAGCCCTCTTCAAGCGGGAACCTACAATGAGCAGTACTTC CASSPLQAGTYNEQYF
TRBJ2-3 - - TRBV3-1 TGTGCCAGCAGCCACGGCGAGGGCACAGATACGCAGTATTTT CASSHGEGTDTQYF
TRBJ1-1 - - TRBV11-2 TGTGCCAGCAGCGAGGACAGTCTGGCTTTCTTT CASSEDSLAFF
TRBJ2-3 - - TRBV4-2 TGTGCCAGCAGCCAAAAGGGGCTGGCAGGTACGCAGTATTTT CASSQKGLAGTQYF
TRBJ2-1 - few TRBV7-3 TGTGCCAGCAGCTTAAATAGTCGCTCTGAGCAGTTCTTC CASSLNSRSEQFF
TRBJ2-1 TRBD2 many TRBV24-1 TGTGCCACCAGGACTAGCGGGAACAATGAGCAGTTCTTC CATRTSGNNEQFF
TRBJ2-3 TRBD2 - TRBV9 TGTGCCAGCAGCGTAGCGGATAGCGGGAGTTTAACAGATACGCAGTATTTT CASSVADSGSLTDTQYF